The source of this T cell receptor beta chain is a study of blood T cells in healthy people across ages (dated by TCRdb to between 2014 and 2016). For context, the study as a whole: In model experiments, template switching captured about one uniquely barcoded TCR beta cDNA molecule for every two T cells. Four age groups were formed from the donors: young (average approximately 17 years), middle-aged (around 37), aged (roughly 59) and long-lived (about 80). Using the same blood draw, the study looked at two additional independent replicas of 1 million unique cDNA reads for two donors, one aged 18 to 30 and the other aged 80 or older. Using deep sequencing normalized with unique cDNA molecular identifiers, the study measured how TCR beta repertoire diversity changes with age.

This clonotype was seen only a few times. Its antigen specificity is not known. Base qualities are not provided; no much larger clone lies one nucleotide away. The full study reports these points: Estimates of total diversity based on one million sequenced T cells were considered lower bounds and underestimates. Compared with the aged group, more naive CD4+ T cells, fewer expanded clones and increased TCR diversity were shown by the long-lived group, suggesting age selection. The CMV infection status of donors was not known, potentially confounding age-related changes in expanded clonotypes. Observed TCR beta diversity correlated strongly with the percentage of naive T cells measured by flow cytometry. As age increased, observed TCR beta diversity per million T cells dropped in a roughly linear way, and a significant reduction was already evident by age roughly 40. Bulk unsorted PBMC profiling prevented conclusive comparison of naive and antigen-experienced compartments.

Systemically healthy Caucasian individuals from Russia, some 36 in total and aged about 6 to 100 years, were included as donors. Around 9.8 milliliters of peripheral blood were collected from each donor into EDTA-treated Vacutainer tubes. Ficoll-Paque density-gradient centrifugation was used to isolate PBMCs, with at least 7 million per sample. Trizol reagent was used to extract total RNA from the PBMCs, yielding at least 5.5 micrograms per sample. For every donor, an aliquot of PBMCs went through flow cytometry to measure the percentages of naive CD45RAhigh/CD27high T cells. Library preparation employed 5' RACE. TCRdb lists the instrument as Illumina HiSeq 2500. A second roughly 6 to 11 cycle PCR used a sample-barcoded 5' primer and a J-beta primer mix. A unique molecular identifier was introduced onto each TCR beta cDNA molecule by a template-switch 5' adaptor carrying 12 random nucleotides. Each sample yielded at least 2.5 million CDR3-containing paired-end reads. All of the RNA was converted into first-strand cDNA using the Mint cDNA synthesis kit, with a TRBC-specific oligonucleotide serving as the primer. All cDNA was treated with uracil-DNA glycosylase and then went through a first 18-cycle PCR with the universal primers M1SS and BC2_uni_R. The authors' pipeline ran thus. For normalization, 1 million high-quality reads were randomly selected from each sample, with every read carrying a distinct molecular identifier. Instead of being binned into consensus sequences, reads with shared molecular identifiers were discarded. CDR3 identification, clonotype clustering and error correction used MiTCR with a Q25 quality threshold and the strictest error-elimination algorithm. A nonparametric unseen species model using Euler transformation provided a lower-bound estimate of total TCR beta diversity. TCRdb applied fastp at Q25 and MiXCR to the public reads, then kept only in-frame beta chains. Every entry covers one CDR3 protein and lists the most common genes and DNA from its rows. The V and J calls and clone size come from TCRdb's table, not from the authors' own analysis. The sample table lists hundreds of thousands of distinct CDR3 sequences, around 24% of them with a count of one. The ten largest clones add up to around 10% of the sample.

The V end loses 8 bases and the J end loses 3 bases, and a stretch of 10 bases separates them. The germline V gene (reference sequence) gives CDR1 as MNHNY and CDR2 as SVGAGI. There are 12 amino acids in the CDR3, from cysteine to phenylalanine inclusive. The DNA shown is the 36-base CDR3, in frame from base 1. The data also belong to a second study, concerning T cells of mothers and their children. That second report states: Nine systemically healthy Caucasian individuals, comprising three mothers and their six children, were included as donors. cDNA synthesis consumed the entire amount of extracted RNA, loaded at around 1.5 ug RNA in each 15 ul reaction. Sample barcodes and 2-4 random nucleotides were added via the M1S primer in the second PCR. More than 8 million TCR beta CDR3 reads were obtained from each mother, and millions of reads were obtained from each child. TCR recombination output is similarly shaped by thymic selection in related and unrelated pairs, with a minor effect exerted by inherited differences. Normalized repertoire overlap in related mother-child pairs was always slightly higher than in unrelated mother-child pairs, but the difference was never significant. No persistent microchimeric T cell clones were detected, at a sensitivity of roughly 100 clones per million clonotypes. The study used deep NGS to compare TCR beta repertoires of mothers and children, seeking features distinguishing related mother-child pairs from unrelated individuals. Mothers averaged roughly 40 +/- 4 years of age and children averaged around 10 +/- 4 years. After adapter ligation with NEBNext reagents, the libraries were sequenced on Illumina HiSeq 2000 with 100+100 nt paired-end reads. To prevent cross-contamination, the mother and child libraries were prepared a month apart and were sequenced in separate runs. Between roughly 500,000 and 2,300,000 distinct TCR beta clonotypes were identified per donor. Naive TCR beta clonotypes were estimated from low-frequency clonotypes matched to each donor's FACS-determined naive share, without sorting.

The sequence links TRBV6-6 to TRBJ1-1; the D segment cannot be called with confidence. The receptor was derived from a boy younger than 18 in good health. What was sequenced was blood. The CDR3 here reads CASGASDTEAFF. DNA sequence: TGTGCCAGCGGTGCTTCCGACACTGAAGCTTTCTTT.